The rows below give T cell receptor beta chains drawn from one sample of a study of cytomegalovirus exposure and HLA in healthy donors. The table came from immunoSEQ multiplex PCR; TCRdb's copy has only in-frame clones and leaves some out. Its listing shows 150,000 to 200,000 clones. Sequences were obtained from PBMCs. The receptor source for this set is a man aged 25-45 years in good health and CMV-seronegative. Both conserved end residues are part of each CDR3. D genes are given only for firm matches.

TRBJ2-3 - TRBV4-2 TGTGCCAGCAGCCAAGATGCGTCAGGGGCCTCTAGCACAGATACGCAGTATTTT CASSQDASGASSTDTQYF
TRBJ1-2 TRBD1 TRBV30 TGTGCCTGGAGCGGGGTCAGGGGGCTCGACTACACCTTC CAWSGVRGLDYTF
TRBJ2-3 TRBD2 TRBV28 TGTGCCAGCAGTCCGGGAGGGCCGTCAGATACGCAGTATTTT CASSPGGPSDTQYF
TRBJ2-2 - TRBV5-4 TGTGCCAGCAGCTTGGGCGGTGTGGCCGGGGAGCTGTTTTTT CASSLGGVAGELFF
TRBJ2-5 TRBD2 TRBV15 TGTGCCACCAGCGGCGGGGGACTAGCGGGCCTAGGGTCCGAGACCCAGTACTTC CATSGGGLAGLGSETQYF
TRBJ1-2 TRBD1 TRBV4-2 TGTGCCAGCAGCCAAGATCCGACAGGGAACTACTATGGCTACACCTTC CASSQDPTGNYYGYTF
TRBJ2-1 - TRBV7-9 TGTGCCAGCAGCTTATGGGGCCAGCCCTTGGCATCCAATGAGCAGTTCTTC CASSLWGQPLASNEQFF
TRBJ1-4 - TRBV29-1 TGCAGCGCCCGGGGGACTAATGAAAAACTGTTTTTT CSARGTNEKLFF
TRBJ2-7 - TRBV6-1 TGTGCCAGCAGTGGGCTAGTCGGCTACGAGCAGTACTTC CASSGLVGYEQYF
TRBJ1-1 - TRBV7-9 TGTGCCAGCAGCCCTTCTTACGAGGGAGACGCTTTCTTT CASSPSYEGDAFF
TRBJ2-1 TRBD2 TRBV10-3 TGTGCCATCAGCGGGACTAGCGTGAACAATGAGCAGTTCTTC CAISGTSVNNEQFF
TRBJ2-2 TRBD2 TRBV5-1 TGCGCCAGCAGCCCCGGGACTAGCGGGAATTCCGGGGAGCTGTTTTTT CASSPGTSGNSGELFF
TRBJ2-2 TRBD1 TRBV30 TGTGCCTGGAGTCCTAAGGACAGGGCGAACACCGGGGAGCTGTTTTTT CAWSPKDRANTGELFF
TRBJ1-1 TRBD1 TRBV6-4 TGTGCCAGCAGGATAACAGGGGGCAACACTGAAGCTTTCTTT CASRITGGNTEAFF
TRBJ2-7 - TRBV7-6 TGTGCCAGCAGCTTAGATGGGCAGACAACCTACGAGCAGTACTTC CASSLDGQTTYEQYF
TRBJ2-7 - TRBV22-1 TGTCCTGGGAGCGCACCTGTCCCAGGGGTCCACGAGCAGTACTTC CPGSAPVPGVHEQYF
TRBJ2-7 TRBD2 TRBV28 TGTGCCAGCAGTTACCCCCTGGGCGGGAGTTCATACGAGCAGTACTTC CASSYPLGGSSYEQYF
TRBJ2-2 TRBD2 TRBV5-4 TGTGCCAGCAGCCTGGGGACTAGCGGGAGTGTGAACACCGGGGAGCTGTTTTTT CASSLGTSGSVNTGELFF
TRBJ2-3 - TRBV11-3 TGTGCCAGCAGCTTAGTCAGGGCCACAGATACGCAGTATTTT CASSLVRATDTQYF
TRBJ2-5 TRBD1 TRBV4-3 TGCGCCAGCAGCCTTATGACAGGGGCCGAGACCCAGTACTTC CASSLMTGAETQYF
TRBJ2-1 TRBD2 TRBV2 TGTGCCAGCAGCCTAGCGGGAGATTTGAATGAGCAGTTCTTC CASSLAGDLNEQFF
TRBJ1-2 TRBD1 TRBV9 TGTGCCAGCAGCGTAGCTACGGGGGACAGCTATGGCTACACCTTC CASSVATGDSYGYTF
TRBJ2-2 - TRBV4-1 TGCGCCAGCAGCCAAGAGTGGAGCAACACCGGGGAGCTGTTTTTT CASSQEWSNTGELFF
TRBJ1-1 - TRBV27 TGTGCCAGCAGTCGAGGCAACATGAACACTGAAGCTTTCTTT CASSRGNMNTEAFF
TRBJ1-5 - TRBV7-2 TGTGCCAGCAGCTTGCGCAGGGTTGATCAGCCCCAGCATTTT CASSLRRVDQPQHF
TRBJ2-1 TRBD2 TRBV7-3 TGTGCCAGCAGCTTACCGGGACTAGCGGGAGGGCCAGGAGAGCAGTTCTTC CASSLPGLAGGPGEQFF
TRBJ2-2 TRBD1 TRBV10-3 TGTGCCATTTCAGGGGGCCAATCGAACACCGGGGAGCTGTTTTTT CAISGGQSNTGELFF
TRBJ2-2 - TRBV6-5 TGTGCCAGCAGCTATTACACCGGGGAGCTGTTTTTT CASSYYTGELFF
TRBJ2-7 TRBD2 TRBV30 TGTGCCTGGAGACCGGGACTAGCGGCGTTCCCTTCCTACGAGCAGTACTTC CAWRPGLAAFPSYEQYF
TRBJ2-5 TRBD1 TRBV2 TGTGCCAGCAGAGAGGACAGGGCGTACGAGGGGCAGTACTTC CASREDRAYEGQYF
TRBJ1-4 TRBD1 TRBV7-6 TGTGCCAGCAGCTTTTCAACAGGGGTAGAAAAACTGTTTTTT CASSFSTGVEKLFF
TRBJ2-5 - TRBV5-1 TGCGCCAGCAGCTTGGGACAGGCAGTGGAGACCCAGTACTTC CASSLGQAVETQYF
TRBJ2-7 TRBD1 TRBV6-6 TGTGCCAGCAGTCCGGACAGGGGGCGCGTCCACGAGCAGTACTTC CASSPDRGRVHEQYF
TRBJ1-2 - TRBV30 TGTGCCTATTCGGGGGGGACATATGGCTACACCTTC CAYSGGTYGYTF
TRBJ1-5 - TRBV27 TGTGCCAGCAGTTTCGGGGAGAATCAGCCCCAGCATTTT CASSFGENQPQHF
TRBJ2-3 TRBD2 TRBV5-4 TGTGCCAGCAGTAGCGGGAGGACAGATACGCAGTATTTT CASSSGRTDTQYF
TRBJ2-1 - TRBV9 TGTGCCAGCAGCGCCCGGGGGACCTACAATGAGCAGTTCTTC CASSARGTYNEQFF
TRBJ1-2 - TRBV6-1 TGTGCCAGCAGTGACGGGCAGGCGGGCGGCTACACCTTC CASSDGQAGGYTF
TRBJ2-1 - TRBV7-9 TGTGCCAGCAGCTCCAGACTGGGAGCCAATGAGCAGTTCTTC CASSSRLGANEQFF
TRBJ2-7 TRBD2 TRBV7-2 TGTGCCAGCAGCTACGCGACTAGCGGGGGAAGTCTGGTAATCGAGCAGTACTTC CASSYATSGGSLVIEQYF
TRBJ1-1 TRBD1 TRBV30 TGTGCCTGGAGAGGCAGGGGGCCTTTAATCACTGAAGCTTTCTTT CAWRGRGPLITEAFF
TRBJ2-4 - TRBV28 TGTGCCAGCAGAGAGATTCCAGGGGACATTCAGTACTTC CASREIPGDIQYF
TRBJ2-1 - TRBV28 TGTGCCAGCAGAAAGCCTTTCGACTACAATGAGCAGTTCTTC CASRKPFDYNEQFF
TRBJ2-7 TRBD2 TRBV5-1 TGCGCCAGCAGGAGACTAGCGGGAGGGTCCTACGAGCAGTACTTC CASRRLAGGSYEQYF
TRBJ1-1 - TRBV9 TGTGCCAGCAGAAAAGGGGGGGTGGGGAACACTGAAGCTTTCTTT CASRKGGVGNTEAFF
TRBJ2-7 TRBD2 TRBV5-4 TGTGCCAGCAGCCGAGGACTAGCGGGAGATTCGGACGAGCAGTACTTC CASSRGLAGDSDEQYF